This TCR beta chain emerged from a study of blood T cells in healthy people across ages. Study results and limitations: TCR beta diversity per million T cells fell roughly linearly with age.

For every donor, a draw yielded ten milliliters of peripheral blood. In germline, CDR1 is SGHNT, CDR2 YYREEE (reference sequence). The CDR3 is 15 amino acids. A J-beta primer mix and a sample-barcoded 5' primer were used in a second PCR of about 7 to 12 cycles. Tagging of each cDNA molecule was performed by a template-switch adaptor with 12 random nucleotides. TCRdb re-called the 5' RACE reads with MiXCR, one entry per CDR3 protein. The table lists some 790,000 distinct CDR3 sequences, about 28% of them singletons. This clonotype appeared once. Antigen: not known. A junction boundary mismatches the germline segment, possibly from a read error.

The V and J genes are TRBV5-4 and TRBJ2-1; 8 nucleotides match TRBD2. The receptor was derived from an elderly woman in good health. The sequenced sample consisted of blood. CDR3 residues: CASSFSGGVYNERFF. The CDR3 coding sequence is TGTGCCAGCAGCTTTTCGGGGGGGGTATACAATGAGCGGTTCTTC.